Following are 4 T cell receptor beta chains from one sample sequenced in a study of identical twins. TCRdb re-derived calls from the 5' RACE reads in MiXCR, one entry per CDR3 protein. The sample lists hundreds of thousands of distinct CDR3 sequences; around 8.3% were seen once. These data are also associated with another study on yellow fever vaccine responses in identical twins.

Sequencing input: PBMCs. The source is a woman younger than 35 in good health.

V and J are TRBV18 and TRBJ2-3; unclear D gene. This CDR3 has 14 residues. The germline gives CDR1 KGHSH, CDR2 LQKENI. Trimming removed 3 bases from V and 2 bases from J, with 9 bases in between. The CDR3 here is CASSPWLPTDTQYF. CDR3 sequence (DNA): TGTGCCAGCTCACCTTGGCTTCCCACAGATACGCAGTATTTT.

This clonotype was counted many times. CDR3 DNA sequence: TGCAGTGCTAGAGGAATCGACAGGGGTGATGATTCACCCCTCCACTTT. It is translated as CSARGIDRGDDSPLHF. This chain links TRBV20-1 with TRBJ1-6; 8 bases map to TRBD1. V lost 1 base and J lost 8; bases outside the gene matches: 10. The CDR3 sequence is 16 residues long. From germline, CDR1 is DFQATT and CDR2 SNEGSKA (reference sequence).

This clonotype appeared a few times. The V and J genes are TRBV5-1 and TRBJ2-3; D is perhaps TRBD2 (5 bases). V lost 4 bases to trimming and J lost 0 bases, with 15 bases between them. The CDR3 is 16 residues long. Germline V lookup: CDR1 SGHRS, CDR2 YFSETQ. CDR3: CASSVGSSSSTDTQYF. CDR3 DNA sequence: TGCGCCAGCAGCGTTGGGAGTTCCTCTAGCACAGATACGCAGTATTTT.

This clonotype came up a few times. The chain uses TRBV7-6 and TRBJ2-7, with D unclear. V was clipped by 0 bases and J by 3 bases, with 9 bases between them. The germline V gene has CDR1 SGHVS and CDR2 FNYEAQ. The CDR3 sequence is 14 residues long. CDR3 amino acids: CASSLALGYYEQYF. The CDR3 region has the DNA TGTGCCAGCAGCTTAGCGCTCGGATACTACGAGCAGTACTTC.